Detailed here is one T cell receptor (beta chain). Its specificity is not known. This entry is derived from a study of shared clonotypes between healthy human individuals. Study-wide points: Naive subsets typically showed greater estimated richness than memory subsets. About 5% was the fraction of naive CD4 clonotypes found shared across a few donors. Genetic and exposure-history diversity was limited by the small donor number.

Germline CDR1 is MGHRA and CDR2 is YSYEKL. The CDR3 has 15 amino acids. After removal of 10 bases from V and 2 bases from J, the junction contained 13 bases not matched to a gene. The method was immunoSEQ multiplex PCR; TCRdb's version includes in-frame clones alone and lacks a portion of them. This table has about 1.5 million clones, 95% to 99% appearing once. The chain has TRBV4-1 and TRBJ2-5, with 7 positions matching TRBD2. This clonotype was sampled from a man in his thirties or forties in good health. Input material: naive CD4+ T cells sorted from blood. Subset defined: CD45RA+ positively selected. The DNA of the CDR3 is TGCGCCATCGAGCCGGAGCCTAGCGGACAAGAGACCCAGTACTTC. Protein sequence: CAIEPEPSGQETQYF.